Presented here are 8 T cell receptor beta chains from one specimen sequenced in a study of blood T cell repertoires in COVID-19. Clones were sequenced by immunoSEQ multiplex PCR, and TCRdb holds only the in-frame ones, with some missing. This sample has 330,000 or so clones, with roughly 90% found just once. The sequenced sample consisted of PBMCs or T cells enriched from blood (not recorded which). The receptor source for this set is a woman in her twenties or thirties who had been exposed to COVID-19.

The chain recombines TRBV27 with TRBJ2-7, with D tentatively TRBD1 (6 bases). There are 15 residues in the CDR3. V was trimmed by 6 bases and J by 3 bases, leaving 18 bases between them. The germline gives CDR1 MNHEY, CDR2 SMNVEV (reference sequence). Here the CDR3 DNA reads TGTGCCAGCAGCTTTAGGGCGGACAGTTTCTACGAGCAGTACTTC. Translation gives CASSFRADSFYEQYF.

Only one count was recorded for this clone. This rearrangement joins TRBV30 to TRBJ2-5; D possibly corresponds to TRBD1 (6 bases). Germline assignment: CDR1 GTSNPN and CDR2 SVGIG (reference sequence). This CDR3 spans 13 amino acids. Trimming pared 7 bases from V and 2 bases from J, leaving 14 bases between. The CDR3 sequence: CASKNDRQETQYF. The CDR3 region has the DNA TGTGCCTCGAAAAATGACAGGCAAGAGACCCAGTACTTC.

V usage is TRBV3-1 (or the pseudogene TRBV3-2) and J usage is TRBJ1-1; D gene ambiguous. Trimming removed 0 bases from V and 6 bases from J, with 5 bases in between. The CDR3 runs 12 residues. Germline-derived CDR1 and CDR2 are LGHDT and YNNKEL (reference sequence). CDR3 protein: CASSQERAEAFF. The CDR3 DNA reads as TGTGCCAGCAGCCAAGAGAGGGCTGAAGCTTTCTTT.

On this clone: The junction shows a germline mismatch at one end, possibly a read error. This sequence joins TRBV12-3 or TRBV12-4 and TRBJ1-1; tentative D call: TRBD1 (6 bases). This CDR3 has 11 residues. DNA of the CDR3: TGTGCCAGCAGTTTAGTGGGGGCCCGAAACTTT. Its translation is CASSLVGARNF.

V is TRBV27 and J is TRBJ2-6; D may be TRBD1 (5 bases). The germline V gene encodes CDR1 MNHEY and CDR2 SMNVEV (reference sequence). This CDR3 contains 18 residues. The ends were cut back, 0 bases at V and 1 base at J, with 13 bases in the middle. The CDR3 DNA reads TGTGCCAGCAGTTTATCAGGGGTCGACTTATCTGGGGCCAACGTCCTGACTTTC. Residues: CASSLSGVDLSGANVLTF.

The chain employs TRBV28 and TRBJ1-3; TRBD1 is a possible D gene (5 bases). The germline CDR1 and CDR2 sequences are MDHEN and SYDVKM. V was clipped by 9 bases and J by 0 bases, with 12 bases between them. There are 14 residues in the CDR3. This CDR3 is CASRGLLSGNTIYF. CDR3 nucleotide sequence: TGTGCCAGTCGGGGACTCCTCTCTGGAAACACCATATATTTT. Drawing the rest from reference TRBV28 and TRBJ1-3, the complete variable domain is DVKVTQSSRYLVKRTGEKVFLECVQDMDHENMFWYRQDPGLGLRLIYFSYDVKMKEKGDIPEGYSVSREKKERFSLILESASTNQTSMYLCASRGLLSGNTIYFGEGSWLTVV.

This clone was picked up a small number of times. This chain links TRBV2 with TRBJ2-7; TRBD2 agrees at 12 bases. Trimming took 6 bases from V and 0 from J; bases not matched to a gene: 12. Per the germline V gene, CDR1 is SNHLY and CDR2 is FYNNEI. This CDR3 is built from 18 residues. CDR3 in amino acids: CASRGGIGLAGPSYEQYF. CDR3 bases: TGTGCCAGCAGAGGGGGAATTGGACTAGCGGGACCCTCCTACGAGCAGTACTTC.

CDR3 protein: CASSEFRTQGVQYF. The CDR3 DNA reads as TGCGCCAGCAGTGAGTTCAGGACACAGGGGGTCCAGTACTTC. This rearrangement joins TRBV10-1 to TRBJ2-5, with TRBD1 matching 8 bases. The trim removed 1 base at V and 10 bases at J, leaving 8 bases unmatched. CDR3 length equals 14 residues. From germline, CDR1 is WNHNN and CDR2 SYGVQD (reference sequence).